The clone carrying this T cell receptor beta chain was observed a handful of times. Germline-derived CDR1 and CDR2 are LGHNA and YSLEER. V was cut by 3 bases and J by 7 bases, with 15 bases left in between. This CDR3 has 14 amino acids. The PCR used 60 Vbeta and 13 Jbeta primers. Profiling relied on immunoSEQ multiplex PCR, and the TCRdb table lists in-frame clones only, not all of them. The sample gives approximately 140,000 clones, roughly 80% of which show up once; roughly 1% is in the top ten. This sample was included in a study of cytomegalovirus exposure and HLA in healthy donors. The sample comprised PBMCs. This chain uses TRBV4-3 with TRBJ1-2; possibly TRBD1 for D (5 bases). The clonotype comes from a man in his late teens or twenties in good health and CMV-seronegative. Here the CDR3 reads CASSHGTAPAGYTF. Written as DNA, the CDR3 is TGCGCCAGCAGCCATGGGACTGCCCCTGCTGGCTACACCTTC.